This passage covers 9 T cell receptor beta chains from one sample sequenced in a study of T cell responses to AZD1222 COVID-19 vaccine. Data came from immunoSEQ multiplex PCR; TCRdb stores just in-frame clones and leaves some out. The sample includes 150,000 to 190,000 clones, about 90% of them seen just once. The source material was peripheral blood, sampled 28 days after the second AZD1222 dose. These receptors all come from an adult who received the AZD1222 COVID-19 vaccine.

This chain joins TRBV19 and TRBJ2-1, with a possible D match to TRBD2 (5 bases). CDR3 length: 16 amino acids. V lost 7 bases to trimming and J lost 5 bases, with 21 bases between them. Germline CDR1 reads LNHDA; CDR2 reads SQIVND (reference sequence). The CDR3 spells CASTRRGKVLDNEQFF. The CDR3 DNA follows: TGTGCCAGTACCCGCCGGGGAAAGGTCCTAGACAATGAGCAGTTCTTC.

The V gene is TRBV6-1, the J gene TRBJ2-7, with a tentative D call TRBD2 (5 bases). Trimming removed 2 bases from V and 7 bases from J, with 15 bases in between. The CDR3 covers 14 residues. CDR1 is MNHNS and CDR2 is SASEGT in the germline V gene. The CDR3, as DNA: TGTGCCAGCAGTGAATTAAGGAAGGCGGGTGAGCAGTACTTC. This encodes CASSELRKAGEQYF.

The chain uses TRBV2 and TRBJ2-1; TRBD1 or TRBD2 may be the D gene (5 bases each). There are 14 residues in the CDR3. Trimming shortened V by 3 bases and J by 6 bases, and 12 bases separated the two germline ends. Germline V gene sequence: CDR1 SNHLY, CDR2 FYNNEI. CDR3 sequence reads: CASSDRDPSNEQFF. The DNA for the CDR3 is TGTGCCAGCAGTGACAGGGACCCCTCCAATGAGCAGTTCTTC.

CDR3 sequence (DNA): TGTGCCTCTTGGGGGGGTCCGGGCACTGAAGCTTTCTTT. This gives the protein CASWGGPGTEAFF. The J gene is TRBJ1-1, the V gene TRBV30; the D gene is possibly TRBD1 (5 bases). V gave up 7 bases and J gave up 4 bases, with 16 bases separating them. This CDR3 contains 13 residues. Looked up from germline, CDR1 is GTSNPN and CDR2 is SVGIG (reference sequence).

The V gene is TRBV6-6, the J gene TRBJ1-1; D unresolved. This CDR3 comprises 14 residues. CDR1 is MNHNY and CDR2 is SVGAGI in the germline V gene (reference sequence). The ends were cut back, 7 bases at V and 0 bases at J, with 12 bases in the middle. The CDR3 is CASTVLGLNTEAFF. The CDR3 DNA follows: TGTGCCAGCACCGTTTTGGGTTTGAACACTGAAGCTTTCTTT.

The chain recombines TRBV5-4 with TRBJ2-2; D is uncertain. Per germline, CDR1 SGHNT and CDR2 YYREEE (reference sequence). V dropped 0 bases and J dropped 5 bases, with 8 bases sitting between them. The CDR3 length is 14 residues. The CDR3 loop is CASSLEVRTGELFF. CDR3 nucleotides: TGTGCCAGCAGCTTGGAGGTGCGAACCGGGGAGCTGTTTTTT.

This clone appeared once. The chain carries TRBV7-9 and TRBJ1-2; TRBD1 might be the D (6 bases). The germline V and J ends were trimmed by 5 bases and 1 base, with 14 bases remaining between them. CDR1 is SEHNR and CDR2 is FQNEAQ in the germline V gene (reference sequence). The CDR3 totals 15 residues. In nucleotides, the CDR3 is TGTGCCAGCAGCCCCTCAGGGGAGATTAACTATGGCTACACCTTC. This encodes CASSPSGEINYGYTF.

The chain employs TRBV4-3 and TRBJ1-4; the match to TRBD1 covers 7 bases. J gave up 0 bases and V 4 bases, and 8 bases lay outside the gene matches. The length of the CDR3 is 17 residues. Germline V gene data show CDR1 as LGHNA and CDR2 as YSLEER. Written as DNA, the CDR3 is TGCGCCAGCAGCCTTGGACAGGAATTTACAACTAATGAAAAACTGTTTTTT. It translates to CASSLGQEFTTNEKLFF.

This clone showed up just once. The chain employs TRBV28 and TRBJ1-5; D possibly corresponds to TRBD1 (5 bases). This CDR3 region has 15 residues. Per the germline V gene, CDR1 is MDHEN and CDR2 is SYDVKM. V lost 6 bases, J lost 4 bases, and 16 bases lay in between. The DNA of the CDR3 is TGTGCCAGCAGAATTATTACGGGGCATAATCAGCCCCAGCATTTT. Its translation: CASRIITGHNQPQHF.